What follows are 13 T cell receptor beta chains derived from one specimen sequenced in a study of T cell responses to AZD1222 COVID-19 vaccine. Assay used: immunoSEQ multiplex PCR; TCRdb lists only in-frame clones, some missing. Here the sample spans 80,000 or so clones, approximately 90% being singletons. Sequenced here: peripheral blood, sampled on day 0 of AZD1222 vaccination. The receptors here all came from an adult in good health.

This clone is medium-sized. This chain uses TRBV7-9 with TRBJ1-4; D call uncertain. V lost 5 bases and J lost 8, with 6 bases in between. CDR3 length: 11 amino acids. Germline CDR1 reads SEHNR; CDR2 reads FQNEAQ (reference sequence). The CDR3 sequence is CASSQQEKLFF. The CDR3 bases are TGTGCCAGCAGCCAGCAGGAAAAACTGTTTTTT.

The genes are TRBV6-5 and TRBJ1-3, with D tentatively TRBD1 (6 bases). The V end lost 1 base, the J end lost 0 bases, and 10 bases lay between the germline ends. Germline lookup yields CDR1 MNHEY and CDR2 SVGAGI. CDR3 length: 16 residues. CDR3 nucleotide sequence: TGTGCCAGCAGTTACTTCGGACAGAGCTCTGGAAACACCATATATTTT. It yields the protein CASSYFGQSSGNTIYF.

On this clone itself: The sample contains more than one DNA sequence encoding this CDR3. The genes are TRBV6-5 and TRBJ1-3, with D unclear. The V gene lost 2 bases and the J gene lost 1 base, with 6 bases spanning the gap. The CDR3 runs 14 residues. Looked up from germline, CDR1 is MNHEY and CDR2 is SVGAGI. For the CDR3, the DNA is TGTGCCAGCAGTTACGGCCGATCTGGAAACACCATATATTTT. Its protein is CASSYGRSGNTIYF.

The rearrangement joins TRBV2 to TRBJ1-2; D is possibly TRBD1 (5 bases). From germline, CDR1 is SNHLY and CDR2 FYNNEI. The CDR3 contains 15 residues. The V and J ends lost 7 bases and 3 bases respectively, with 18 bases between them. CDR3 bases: TGTGCCAGCATCCCGGGGGTGGGTGTATACTATGGCTACACCTTC. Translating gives CASIPGVGVYYGYTF.

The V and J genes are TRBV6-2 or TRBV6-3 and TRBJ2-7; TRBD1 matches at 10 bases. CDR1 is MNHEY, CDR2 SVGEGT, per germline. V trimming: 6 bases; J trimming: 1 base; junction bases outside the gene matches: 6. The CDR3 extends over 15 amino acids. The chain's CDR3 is CASSRGQGSSYEQYF. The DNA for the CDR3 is TGTGCCAGCAGCAGGGGACAGGGGAGTTCCTACGAGCAGTACTTC.

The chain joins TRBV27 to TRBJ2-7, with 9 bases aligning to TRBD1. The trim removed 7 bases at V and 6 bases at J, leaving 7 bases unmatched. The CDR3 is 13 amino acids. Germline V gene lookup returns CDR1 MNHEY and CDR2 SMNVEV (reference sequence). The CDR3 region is CASKEGQGSEQYF. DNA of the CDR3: TGTGCCAGCAAAGAGGGACAGGGTAGCGAGCAGTACTTC.

This CDR3 is CASSVGGGLAGGLSYNEQFF. The DNA for the CDR3 is TGTGCCAGCAGCGTAGGAGGGGGACTAGCGGGAGGACTCTCCTACAATGAGCAGTTCTTC. This sequence joins TRBV9 and TRBJ2-1; 15 positions match TRBD2. Germline values: CDR1 SGDLS, CDR2 YYNGEE. V gave up 0 bases and J gave up 0 bases; unmatched junction bases: 7. The CDR3 has 20 amino acids. Variable domain in full (rest from reference TRBV9 and TRBJ2-1): DSGVTQTPKHLITATGQRVTLRCSPRSGDLSVYWYQQSLDQGLQFLIQYYNGEERAKGNILERFSAQQFPDLHSELNLSSLELGDSALYFCASSVGGGLAGGLSYNEQFFGPGTRLTVL.

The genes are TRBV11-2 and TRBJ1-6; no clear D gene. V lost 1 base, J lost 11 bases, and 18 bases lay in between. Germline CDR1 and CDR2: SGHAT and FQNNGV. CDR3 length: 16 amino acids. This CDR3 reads CASSLGSGIGRTPLHF. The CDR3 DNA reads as TGTGCCAGCAGCTTAGGGTCCGGGATTGGGAGAACACCCCTCCACTTT.

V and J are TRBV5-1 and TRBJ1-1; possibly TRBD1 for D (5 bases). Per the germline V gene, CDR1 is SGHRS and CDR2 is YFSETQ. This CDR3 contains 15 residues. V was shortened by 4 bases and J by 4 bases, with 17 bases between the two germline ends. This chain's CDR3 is CASSPGPNQGTEAFF. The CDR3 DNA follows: TGCGCCAGCAGCCCGGGCCCGAACCAGGGCACTGAAGCTTTCTTT.

The CDR3 nucleotides read TGTGCCAGCAGCGAACCGGGACTAGCGGGAGCCAATGAGCAGTTCTTC. It specifies CASSEPGLAGANEQFF. The rearrangement links TRBV7-9 to TRBJ2-1; 14 nucleotides line up with TRBD2. The CDR3 is 16 amino acids. The V gene end was trimmed by 5 bases and the J gene end by 6 bases; junction bases not matched to a gene: 6. The V gene's germline CDR1 is SEHNR and CDR2 FQNEAQ (reference sequence).

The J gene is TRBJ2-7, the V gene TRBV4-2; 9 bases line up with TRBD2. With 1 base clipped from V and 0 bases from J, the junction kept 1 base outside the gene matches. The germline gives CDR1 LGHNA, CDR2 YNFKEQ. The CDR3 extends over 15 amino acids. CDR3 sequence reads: CASSQGLAVSYEQYF. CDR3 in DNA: TGTGCCAGCAGCCAAGGACTAGCGGTCTCCTACGAGCAGTACTTC.

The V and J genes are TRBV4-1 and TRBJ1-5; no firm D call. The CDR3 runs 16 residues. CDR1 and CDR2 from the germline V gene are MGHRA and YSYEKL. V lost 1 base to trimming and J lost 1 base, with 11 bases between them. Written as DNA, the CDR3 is TGCGCCAGCAGCCAAGTAGCCCTCTTAAGCAATCAGCCCCAGCATTTT. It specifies CASSQVALLSNQPQHF.

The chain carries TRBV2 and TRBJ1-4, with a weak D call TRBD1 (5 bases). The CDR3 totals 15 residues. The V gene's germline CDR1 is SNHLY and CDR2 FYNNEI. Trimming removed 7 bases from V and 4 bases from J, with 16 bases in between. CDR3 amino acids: CASTGTAEGNEKLFF. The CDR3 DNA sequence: TGTGCCAGCACCGGGACGGCGGAGGGTAATGAAAAACTGTTTTTT.